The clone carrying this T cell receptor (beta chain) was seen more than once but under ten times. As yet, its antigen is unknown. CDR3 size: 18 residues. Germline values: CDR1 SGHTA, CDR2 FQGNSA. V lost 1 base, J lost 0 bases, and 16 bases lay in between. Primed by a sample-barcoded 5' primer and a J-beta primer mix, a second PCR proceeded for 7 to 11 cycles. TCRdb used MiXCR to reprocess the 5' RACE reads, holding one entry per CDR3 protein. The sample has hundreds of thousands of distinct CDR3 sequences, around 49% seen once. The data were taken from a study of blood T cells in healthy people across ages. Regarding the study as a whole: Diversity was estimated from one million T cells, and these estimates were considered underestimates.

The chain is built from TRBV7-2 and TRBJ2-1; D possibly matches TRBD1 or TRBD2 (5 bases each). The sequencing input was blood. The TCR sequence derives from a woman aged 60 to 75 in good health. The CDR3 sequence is CASSLGGEGAISYNEQFF. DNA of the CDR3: TGTGCCAGCAGCTTAGGAGGGGAAGGGGCTATCTCCTACAATGAGCAGTTCTTC.